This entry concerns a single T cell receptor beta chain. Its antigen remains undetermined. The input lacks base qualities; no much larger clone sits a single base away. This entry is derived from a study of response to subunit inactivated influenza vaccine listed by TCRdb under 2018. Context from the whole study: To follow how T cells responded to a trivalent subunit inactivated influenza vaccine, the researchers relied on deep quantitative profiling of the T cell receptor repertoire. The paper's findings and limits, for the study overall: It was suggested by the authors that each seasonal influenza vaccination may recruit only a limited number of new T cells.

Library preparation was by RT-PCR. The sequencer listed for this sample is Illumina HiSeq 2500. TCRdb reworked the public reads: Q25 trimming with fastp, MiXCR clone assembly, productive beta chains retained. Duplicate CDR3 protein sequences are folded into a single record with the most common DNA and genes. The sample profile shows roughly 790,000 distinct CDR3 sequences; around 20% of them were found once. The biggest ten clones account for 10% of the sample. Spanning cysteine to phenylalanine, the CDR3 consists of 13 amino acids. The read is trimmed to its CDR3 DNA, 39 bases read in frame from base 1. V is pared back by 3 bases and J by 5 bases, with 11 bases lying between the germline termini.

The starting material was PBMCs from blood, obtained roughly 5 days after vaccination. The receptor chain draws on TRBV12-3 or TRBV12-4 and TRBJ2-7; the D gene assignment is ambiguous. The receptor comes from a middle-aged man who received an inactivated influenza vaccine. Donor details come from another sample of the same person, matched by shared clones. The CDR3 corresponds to CASSLGGGNEQYF. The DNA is TGTGCCAGCAGTTTGGGCGGTGGGAACGAGCAGTACTTC.